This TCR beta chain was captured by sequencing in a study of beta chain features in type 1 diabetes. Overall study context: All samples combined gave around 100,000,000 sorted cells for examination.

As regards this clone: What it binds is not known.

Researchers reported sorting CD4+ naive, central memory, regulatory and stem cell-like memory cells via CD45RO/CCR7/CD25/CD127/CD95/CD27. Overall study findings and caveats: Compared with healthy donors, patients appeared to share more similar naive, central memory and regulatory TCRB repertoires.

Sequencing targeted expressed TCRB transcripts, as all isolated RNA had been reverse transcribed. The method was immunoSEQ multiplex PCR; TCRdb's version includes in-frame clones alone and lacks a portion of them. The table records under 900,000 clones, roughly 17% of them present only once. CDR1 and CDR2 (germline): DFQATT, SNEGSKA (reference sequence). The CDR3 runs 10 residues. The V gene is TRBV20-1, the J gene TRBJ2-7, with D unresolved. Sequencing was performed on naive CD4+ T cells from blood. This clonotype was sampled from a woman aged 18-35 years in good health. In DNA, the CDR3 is TGCAGCCCCCTCTCCTACGAGCAGTACTTC. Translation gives CSPLSYEQYF.